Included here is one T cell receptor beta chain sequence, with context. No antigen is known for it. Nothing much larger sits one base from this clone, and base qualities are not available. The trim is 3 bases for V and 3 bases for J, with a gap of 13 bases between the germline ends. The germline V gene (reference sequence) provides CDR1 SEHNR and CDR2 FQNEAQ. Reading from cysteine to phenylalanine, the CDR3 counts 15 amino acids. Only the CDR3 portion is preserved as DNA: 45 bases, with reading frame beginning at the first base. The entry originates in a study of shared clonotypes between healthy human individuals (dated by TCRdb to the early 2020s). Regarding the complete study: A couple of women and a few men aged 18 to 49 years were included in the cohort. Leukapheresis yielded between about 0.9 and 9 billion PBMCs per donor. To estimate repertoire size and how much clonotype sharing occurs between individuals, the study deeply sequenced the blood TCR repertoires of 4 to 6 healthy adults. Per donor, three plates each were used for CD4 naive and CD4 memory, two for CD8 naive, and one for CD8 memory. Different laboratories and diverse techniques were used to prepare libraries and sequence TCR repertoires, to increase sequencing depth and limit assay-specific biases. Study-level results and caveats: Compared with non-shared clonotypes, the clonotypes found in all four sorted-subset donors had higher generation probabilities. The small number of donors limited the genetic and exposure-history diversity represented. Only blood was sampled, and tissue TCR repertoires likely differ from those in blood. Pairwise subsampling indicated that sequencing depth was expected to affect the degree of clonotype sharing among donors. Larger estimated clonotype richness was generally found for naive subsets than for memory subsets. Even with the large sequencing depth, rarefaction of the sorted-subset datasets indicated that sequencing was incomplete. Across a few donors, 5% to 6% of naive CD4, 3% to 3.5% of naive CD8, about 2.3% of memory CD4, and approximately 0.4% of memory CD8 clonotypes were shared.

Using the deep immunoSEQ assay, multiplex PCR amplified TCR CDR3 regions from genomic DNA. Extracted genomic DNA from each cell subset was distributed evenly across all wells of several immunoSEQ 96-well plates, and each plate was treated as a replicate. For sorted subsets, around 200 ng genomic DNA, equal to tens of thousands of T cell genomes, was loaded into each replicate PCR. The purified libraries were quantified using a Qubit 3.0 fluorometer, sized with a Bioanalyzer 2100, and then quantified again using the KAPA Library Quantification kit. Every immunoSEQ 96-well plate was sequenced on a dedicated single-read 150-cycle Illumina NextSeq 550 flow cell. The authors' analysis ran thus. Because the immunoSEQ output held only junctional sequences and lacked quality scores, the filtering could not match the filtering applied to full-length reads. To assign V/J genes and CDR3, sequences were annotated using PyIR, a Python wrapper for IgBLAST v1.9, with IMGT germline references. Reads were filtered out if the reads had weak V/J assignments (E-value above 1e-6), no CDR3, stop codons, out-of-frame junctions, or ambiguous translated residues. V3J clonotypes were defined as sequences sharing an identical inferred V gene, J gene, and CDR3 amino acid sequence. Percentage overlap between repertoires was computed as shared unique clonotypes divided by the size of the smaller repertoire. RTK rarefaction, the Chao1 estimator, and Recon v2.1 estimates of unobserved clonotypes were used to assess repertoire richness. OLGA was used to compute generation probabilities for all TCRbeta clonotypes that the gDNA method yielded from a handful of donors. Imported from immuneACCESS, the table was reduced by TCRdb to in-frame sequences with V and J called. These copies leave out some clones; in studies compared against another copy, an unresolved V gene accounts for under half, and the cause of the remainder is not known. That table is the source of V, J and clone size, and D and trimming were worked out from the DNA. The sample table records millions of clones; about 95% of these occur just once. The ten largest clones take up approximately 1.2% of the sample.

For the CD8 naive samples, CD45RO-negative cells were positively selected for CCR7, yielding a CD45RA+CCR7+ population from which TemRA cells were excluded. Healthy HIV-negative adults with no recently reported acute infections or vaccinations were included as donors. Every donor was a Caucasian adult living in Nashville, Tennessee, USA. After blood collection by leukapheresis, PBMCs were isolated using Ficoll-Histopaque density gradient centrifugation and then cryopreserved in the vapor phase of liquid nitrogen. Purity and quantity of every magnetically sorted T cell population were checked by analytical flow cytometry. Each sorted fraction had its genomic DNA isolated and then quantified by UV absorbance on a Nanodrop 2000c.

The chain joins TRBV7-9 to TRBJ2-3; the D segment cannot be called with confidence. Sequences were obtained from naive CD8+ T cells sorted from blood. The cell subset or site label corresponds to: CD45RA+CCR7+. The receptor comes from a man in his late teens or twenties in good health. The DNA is TGTGCCAGCAGCTTCCCCCTCAAGTCGACAGATACGCAGTATTTT. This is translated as CASSFPLKSTDTQYF.